This T cell receptor beta chain was captured by sequencing in a study of HIV-infected children after antiretroviral therapy interruption. Treatment here: PENTA 11 planned treatment interruption arm or continuous ART arm. A 3' RACE protocol on RNA, with unique molecular identifiers, produced the TCR library. MiXCR was run by TCRdb on the 3' RACE reads, yielding one entry per CDR3 protein. The top ten clones hold just under 1% of a sample with tens of thousands of distinct CDR3 sequences, approximately 7% of them seen once. This CDR3 has 16 amino acids. Germline CDR1 reads SGHDN; CDR2 reads FVKESK. The V segment lost 3 bases and the J segment 8 bases; nucleotides outside the gene matches: 13.

The chain couples TRBV14 to TRBJ2-1, with 7 nucleotides matching TRBD1. This TCR came from a pool of human donors with HIV. Specimen: CD45RA+ CD4+ T cells from PBMCs, pooled from several time points, collected from a donor given antiretroviral therapy, either interrupted or continuous. Subset given: naive CD4+ CD45RA+ CD45RO- T cells. The CDR3 DNA is TGTGCCAGCAGCCATGATGACAGGGTGGTCTCGGATGAGCAGTTCTTC. Protein sequence: CASSHDDRVVSDEQFF.